One and the same sample provided the 5 T cell receptor beta chains below, sequenced in a study of CD8 T cells in ankylosing spondylitis. Their antigen targets remain unknown. The study's findings and limits: Characteristic, it appeared, of ankylosing spondylitis blood was a TCR beta motif of seven or eight highly homologous variants.

TCRdb redid the calling of the 5' RACE reads with MiXCR, one entry per CDR3 protein. This table has fewer than 650,000 distinct CDR3 sequences, about 13% appearing once. Sample: blood, either unsorted or a sorted T cell fraction (not recorded which). Receptor source: a male donor with ankylosing spondylitis.

The CDR3, as DNA: TGCGCCAGCAGCTTGGCCGGCCTAGCTTTACCAATCTACGAGCAGTACTTC. Its translation: CASSLAGLALPIYEQYF. The J gene is TRBJ2-7, the V gene TRBV5-1; the D gene is possibly TRBD2 (5 bases). Germline V gene lookup returns CDR1 SGHRS and CDR2 YFSETQ. The length of the CDR3 is 17 residues. V was shortened by 0 bases and J by 3 bases, with 19 bases between the two germline ends.

A few counts support this clonotype. V is TRBV4-1 and J is TRBJ1-5; TRBD1 is a possible D gene (5 bases). The CDR3 is 16 amino acids. Trimming took 3 bases from V and 6 from J, leaving 18 bases between them. CDR1 and CDR2 (germline): MGHRA, YSYEKL. The CDR3 region is CASSHPSGGGRQPQHF. The CDR3 DNA is TGCGCCAGCAGCCACCCCTCCGGGGGGGGACGTCAGCCCCAGCATTTT.

This chain uses TRBV20-1 with TRBJ1-2; possible D gene TRBD1, 5 bases. Germline V gene sequence: CDR1 DFQATT, CDR2 SNEGSKA (reference sequence). V dropped 6 bases and J dropped 0 bases, with 11 bases sitting between them. This CDR3 is 13 amino acids long. This CDR3 is CSAKRQSNYGYTF. The CDR3, as DNA: TGCAGTGCAAAAAGACAGTCTAACTATGGCTACACCTTC.

J is TRBJ2-5 and V is TRBV18; D might be TRBD1 (6 bases). The ends were cut back, 4 bases at V and 5 bases at J, with 14 bases in the middle. Germline values: CDR1 KGHSH, CDR2 LQKENI. CDR3 length: 14 amino acids. The CDR3 region is CASSLTDSWETQYF. The CDR3 nucleotides read TGTGCCAGCTCACTAACGGACAGCTGGGAGACCCAGTACTTC.

In this sample, this clonotype turned up a few times. V and J are TRBV5-1 and TRBJ2-5; D perhaps matches TRBD1 (6 bases). The CDR3 has 15 amino acids. The V end was cut by 0 bases, the J end by 8 bases, with 17 bases between. CDR1 is SGHRS and CDR2 is YFSETQ in the germline V gene. This chain's CDR3 is CASSLAGNRDRTQYF. The CDR3 nucleotides read TGCGCCAGCAGCTTGGCCGGGAACAGGGATCGAACCCAGTACTTC.